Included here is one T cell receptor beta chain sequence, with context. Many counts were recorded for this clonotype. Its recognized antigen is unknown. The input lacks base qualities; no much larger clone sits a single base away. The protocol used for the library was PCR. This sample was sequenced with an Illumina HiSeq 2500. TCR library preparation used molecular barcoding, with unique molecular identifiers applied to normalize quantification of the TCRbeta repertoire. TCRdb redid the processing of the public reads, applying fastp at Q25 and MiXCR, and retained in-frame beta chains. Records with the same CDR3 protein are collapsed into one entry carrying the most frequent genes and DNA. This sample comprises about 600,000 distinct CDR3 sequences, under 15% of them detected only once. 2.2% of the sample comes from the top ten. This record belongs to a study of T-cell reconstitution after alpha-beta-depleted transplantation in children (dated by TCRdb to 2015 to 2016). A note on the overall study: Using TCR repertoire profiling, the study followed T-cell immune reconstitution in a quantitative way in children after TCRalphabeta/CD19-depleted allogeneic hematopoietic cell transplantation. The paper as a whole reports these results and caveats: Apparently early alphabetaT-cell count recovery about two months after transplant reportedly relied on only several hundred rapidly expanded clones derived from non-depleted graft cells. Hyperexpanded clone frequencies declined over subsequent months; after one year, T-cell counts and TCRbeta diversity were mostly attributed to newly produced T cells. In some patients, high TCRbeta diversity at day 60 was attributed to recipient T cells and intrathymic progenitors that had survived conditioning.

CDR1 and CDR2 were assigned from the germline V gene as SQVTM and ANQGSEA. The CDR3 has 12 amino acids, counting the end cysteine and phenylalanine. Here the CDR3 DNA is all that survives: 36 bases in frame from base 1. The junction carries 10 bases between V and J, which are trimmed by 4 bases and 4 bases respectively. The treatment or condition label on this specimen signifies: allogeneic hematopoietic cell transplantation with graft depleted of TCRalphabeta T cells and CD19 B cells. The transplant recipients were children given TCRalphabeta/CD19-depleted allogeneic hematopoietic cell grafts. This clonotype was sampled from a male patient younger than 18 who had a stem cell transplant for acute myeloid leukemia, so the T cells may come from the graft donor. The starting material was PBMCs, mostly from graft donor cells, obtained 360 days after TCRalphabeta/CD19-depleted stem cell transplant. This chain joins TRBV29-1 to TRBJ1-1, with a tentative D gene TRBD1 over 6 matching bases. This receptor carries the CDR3 CSVGQAPTEAFF. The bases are TGCAGCGTTGGACAGGCGCCCACTGAAGCTTTCTTT.